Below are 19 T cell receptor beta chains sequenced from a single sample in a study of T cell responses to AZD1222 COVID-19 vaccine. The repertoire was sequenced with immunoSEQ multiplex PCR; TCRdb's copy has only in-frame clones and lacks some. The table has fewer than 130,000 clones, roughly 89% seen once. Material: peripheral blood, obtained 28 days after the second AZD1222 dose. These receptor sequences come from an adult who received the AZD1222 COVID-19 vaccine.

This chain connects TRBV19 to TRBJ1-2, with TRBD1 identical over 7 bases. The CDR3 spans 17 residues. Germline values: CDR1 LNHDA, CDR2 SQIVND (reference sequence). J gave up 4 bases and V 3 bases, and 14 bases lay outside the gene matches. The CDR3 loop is CASSMGLYGTELYGYTF. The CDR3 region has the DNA TGTGCCAGTAGTATGGGGCTTTACGGGACAGAACTCTATGGCTACACCTTC.

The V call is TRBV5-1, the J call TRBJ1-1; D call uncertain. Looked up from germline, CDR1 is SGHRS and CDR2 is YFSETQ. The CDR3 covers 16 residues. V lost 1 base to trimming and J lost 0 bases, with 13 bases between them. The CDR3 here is CASSLSLSGLNTEAFF. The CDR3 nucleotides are TGCGCCAGCAGCTTGTCCCTCTCGGGGTTGAACACTGAAGCTTTCTTT.

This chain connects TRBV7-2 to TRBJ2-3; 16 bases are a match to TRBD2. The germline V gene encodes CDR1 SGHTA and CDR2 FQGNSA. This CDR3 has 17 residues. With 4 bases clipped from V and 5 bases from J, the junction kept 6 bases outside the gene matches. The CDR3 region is CASSSGTSGGAIDTQYF. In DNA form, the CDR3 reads TGTGCCAGCAGCTCTGGGACTAGCGGGGGGGCCATAGATACGCAGTATTTT.

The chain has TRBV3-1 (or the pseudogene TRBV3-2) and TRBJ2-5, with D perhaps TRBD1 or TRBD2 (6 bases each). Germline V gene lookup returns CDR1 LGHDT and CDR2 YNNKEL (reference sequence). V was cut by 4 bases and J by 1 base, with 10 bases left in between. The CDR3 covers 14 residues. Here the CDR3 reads CASSRRDTQETQYF. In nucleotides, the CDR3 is TGTGCCAGCAGCCGGAGGGACACCCAAGAGACCCAGTACTTC.

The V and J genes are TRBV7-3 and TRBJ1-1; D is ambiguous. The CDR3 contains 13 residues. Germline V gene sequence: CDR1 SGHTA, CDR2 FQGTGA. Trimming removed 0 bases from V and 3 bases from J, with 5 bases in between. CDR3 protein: CASSLTRDTEAFF. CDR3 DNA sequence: TGTGCCAGCAGCTTAACGAGGGACACTGAAGCTTTCTTT.

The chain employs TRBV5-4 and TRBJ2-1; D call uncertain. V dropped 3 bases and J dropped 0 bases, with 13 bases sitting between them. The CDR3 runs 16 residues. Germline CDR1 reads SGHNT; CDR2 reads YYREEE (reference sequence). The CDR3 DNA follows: TGTGCCAGCAGCTCATCGGACGGAAGCTCCTACAATGAGCAGTTCTTC. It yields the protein CASSSSDGSSYNEQFF. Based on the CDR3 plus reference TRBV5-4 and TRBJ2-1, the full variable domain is ETGVTQSPTHLIKTRGQQVTLRCSSQSGHNTVSWYQQALGQGPQFIFQYYREEENGRGNFPPRFSGLQFPNYSSELNVNALELDDSALYLCASSSSDGSSYNEQFFGPGTRLTVL.

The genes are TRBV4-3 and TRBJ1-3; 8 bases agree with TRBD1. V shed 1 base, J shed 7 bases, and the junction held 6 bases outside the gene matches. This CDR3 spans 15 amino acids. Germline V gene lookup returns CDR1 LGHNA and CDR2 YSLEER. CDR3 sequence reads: CASSQGTGGRNTIYF. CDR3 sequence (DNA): TGCGCCAGCAGCCAAGGTACAGGGGGTCGTAACACCATATATTTT.

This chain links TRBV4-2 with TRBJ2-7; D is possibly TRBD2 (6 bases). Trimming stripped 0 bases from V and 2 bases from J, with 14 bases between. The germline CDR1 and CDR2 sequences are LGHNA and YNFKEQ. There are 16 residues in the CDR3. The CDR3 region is CASSQDPASEAYEQYF. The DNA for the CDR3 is TGTGCCAGCAGCCAAGATCCGGCTAGCGAAGCCTACGAGCAGTACTTC.

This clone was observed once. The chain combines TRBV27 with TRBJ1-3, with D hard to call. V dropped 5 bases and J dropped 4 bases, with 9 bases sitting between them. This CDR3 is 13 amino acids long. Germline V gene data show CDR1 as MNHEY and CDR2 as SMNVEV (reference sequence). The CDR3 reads CASSLGRGNTIYF. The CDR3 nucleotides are TGTGCCAGCAGTCTGGGCCGGGGAAACACCATATATTTT.

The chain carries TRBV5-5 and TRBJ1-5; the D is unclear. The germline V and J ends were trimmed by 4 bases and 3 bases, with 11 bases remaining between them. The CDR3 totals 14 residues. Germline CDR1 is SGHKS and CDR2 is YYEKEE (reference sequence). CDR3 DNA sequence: TGTGCCAGCAGCCCGAGACTCATCAATCAGCCCCAGCATTTT. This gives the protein CASSPRLINQPQHF.

The CDR3 region is CASRRRPIGTGGGKLFF. The DNA of the CDR3 is TGTGCCAGCAGGCGTCGTCCCATCGGGACAGGGGGCGGAAAACTGTTTTTT. The chain couples TRBV2 to TRBJ1-4; TRBD1 aligns across 12 bases. Germline V gene sequence: CDR1 SNHLY, CDR2 FYNNEI. CDR3 length equals 17 residues. With 6 bases clipped from V and 10 bases from J, the junction kept 15 bases outside the gene matches.

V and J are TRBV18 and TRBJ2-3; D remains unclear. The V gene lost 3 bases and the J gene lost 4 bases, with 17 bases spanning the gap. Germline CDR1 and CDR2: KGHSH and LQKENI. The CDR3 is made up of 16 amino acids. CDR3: CASSPATPSGADTQYF. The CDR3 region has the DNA TGTGCCAGCTCACCCGCGACGCCCAGTGGCGCAGATACGCAGTATTTT. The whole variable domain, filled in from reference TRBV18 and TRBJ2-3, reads NAGVMQNPRHLVRRRGQEARLRCSPMKGHSHVYWYRQLPEEGLKFMVYLQKENIIDESGMPKERFSAEFPKEGPSILRIQQVVRGDSAAYFCASSPATPSGADTQYFGPGTRLTVL.

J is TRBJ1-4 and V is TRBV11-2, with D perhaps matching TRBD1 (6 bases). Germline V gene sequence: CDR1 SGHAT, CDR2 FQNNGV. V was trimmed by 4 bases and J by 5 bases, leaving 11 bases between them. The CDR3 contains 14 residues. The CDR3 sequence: CASSSPGENEKLFF. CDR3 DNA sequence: TGTGCCAGCAGCTCTCCAGGGGAGAATGAAAAACTGTTTTTT. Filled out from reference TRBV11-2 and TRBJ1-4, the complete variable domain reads EAGVAQSPRYKIIEKRQSVAFWCNPISGHATLYWYQQILGQGPKLLIQFQNNGVVDDSQLPKDRFSAERLKGVDSTLKIQPAKLEDSAVYLCASSSPGENEKLFFGSGTQLSVL.

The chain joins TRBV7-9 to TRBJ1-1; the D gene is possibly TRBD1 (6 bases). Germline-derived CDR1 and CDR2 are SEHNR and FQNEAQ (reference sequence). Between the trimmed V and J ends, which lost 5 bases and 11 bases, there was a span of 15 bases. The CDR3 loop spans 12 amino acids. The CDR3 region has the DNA TGTGCCAGCAGCACAGGACAGCCCGGGGCTTTCTTT. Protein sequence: CASSTGQPGAFF.

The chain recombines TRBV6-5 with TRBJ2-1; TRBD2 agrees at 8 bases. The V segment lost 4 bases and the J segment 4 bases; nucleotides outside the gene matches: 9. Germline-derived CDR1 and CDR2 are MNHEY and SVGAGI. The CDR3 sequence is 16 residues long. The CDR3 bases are TGTGCCAGCAGTTCGGGAGGGGGACGAGGGTACAATGAGCAGTTCTTC. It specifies CASSSGGGRGYNEQFF.

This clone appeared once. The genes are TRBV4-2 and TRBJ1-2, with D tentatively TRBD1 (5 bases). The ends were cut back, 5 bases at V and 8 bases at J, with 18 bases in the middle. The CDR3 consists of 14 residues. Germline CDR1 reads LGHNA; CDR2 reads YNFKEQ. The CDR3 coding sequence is TGTGCCAGCAGCGGGCTCGGGCAGGGAGGCGGCTACACCTTC. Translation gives CASSGLGQGGGYTF.

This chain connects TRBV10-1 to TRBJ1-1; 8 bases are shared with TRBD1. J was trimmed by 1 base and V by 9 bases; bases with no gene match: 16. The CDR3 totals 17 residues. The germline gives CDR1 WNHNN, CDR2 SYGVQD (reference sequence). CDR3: CASSGQGGGWANTEAFF. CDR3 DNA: TGCGCCAGTTCCGGACAGGGCGGGGGTTGGGCGAACACTGAAGCTTTCTTT.

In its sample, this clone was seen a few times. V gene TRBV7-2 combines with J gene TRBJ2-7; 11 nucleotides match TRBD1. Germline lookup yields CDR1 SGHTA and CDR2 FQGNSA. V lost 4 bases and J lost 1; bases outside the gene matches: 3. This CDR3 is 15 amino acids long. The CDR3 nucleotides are TGTGCCAGCAGCTCGGACAGGGGGCAATCCTACGAGCAGTACTTC. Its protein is CASSSDRGQSYEQYF.

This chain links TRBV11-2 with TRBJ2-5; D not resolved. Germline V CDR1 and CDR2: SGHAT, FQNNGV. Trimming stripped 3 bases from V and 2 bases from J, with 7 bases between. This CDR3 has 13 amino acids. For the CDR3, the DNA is TGTGCCAGCAGCTTCTCCGCTCAAGAGACCCAGTACTTC. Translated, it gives CASSFSAQETQYF.